This T cell receptor (beta chain) derives from a study of shared clonotypes between healthy human individuals. For this clone: The sample holds other DNA sequences that translate to the same CDR3.

Produced via immunoSEQ multiplex PCR; TCRdb's table is partial and in-frame only. The data show 450,000 to 500,000 clones, with about 84% seen just once and 12% held by the top ten. Germline lookup yields CDR1 SGHRS and CDR2 YFSETQ. CDR3 length: 14 residues. V lost 3 bases and J lost 1; bases outside the gene matches: 3. The sequence derives from a middle-aged woman in good health. Some clones in this sample may be carry-over from other donors' samples. Sequencing input: PBMCs. The chain has TRBV5-1 and TRBJ2-5; TRBD1 matches at 7 bases. The CDR3 DNA is TGCGCCAGCAGCTCTGGGGACAGCCAAGAGACCCAGTACTTC. It yields the protein CASSSGDSQETQYF.